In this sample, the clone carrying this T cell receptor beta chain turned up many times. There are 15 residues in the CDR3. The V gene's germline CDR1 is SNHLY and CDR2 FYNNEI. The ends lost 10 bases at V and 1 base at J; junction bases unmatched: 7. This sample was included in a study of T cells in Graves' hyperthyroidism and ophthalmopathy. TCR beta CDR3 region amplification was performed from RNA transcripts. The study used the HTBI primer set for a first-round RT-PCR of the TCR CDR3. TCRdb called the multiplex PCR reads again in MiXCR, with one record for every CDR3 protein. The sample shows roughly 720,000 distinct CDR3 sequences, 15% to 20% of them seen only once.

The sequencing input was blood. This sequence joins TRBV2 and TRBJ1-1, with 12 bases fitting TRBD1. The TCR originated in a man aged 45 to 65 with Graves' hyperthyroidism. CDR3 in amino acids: CAIPGQGAQNTEAFF. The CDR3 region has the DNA TGTGCCATACCGGGACAGGGGGCGCAGAACACTGAAGCTTTCTTT.